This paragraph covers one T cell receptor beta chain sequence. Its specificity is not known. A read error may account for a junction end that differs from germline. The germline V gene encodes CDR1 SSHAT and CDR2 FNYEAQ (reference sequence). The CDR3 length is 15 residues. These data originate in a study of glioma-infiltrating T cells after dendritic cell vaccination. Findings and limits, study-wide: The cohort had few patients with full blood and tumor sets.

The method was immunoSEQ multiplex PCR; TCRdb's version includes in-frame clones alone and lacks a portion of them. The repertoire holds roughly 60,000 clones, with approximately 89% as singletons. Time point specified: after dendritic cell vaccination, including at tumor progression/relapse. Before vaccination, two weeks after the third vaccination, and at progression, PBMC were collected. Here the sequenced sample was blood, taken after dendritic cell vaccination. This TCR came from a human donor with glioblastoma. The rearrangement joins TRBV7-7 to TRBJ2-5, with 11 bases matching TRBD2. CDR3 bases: TGTGCTAGCAGCCGGGAGACTAGCGGGACGCGGACCCAGTACTTC. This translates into CASSRETSGTRTQYF.